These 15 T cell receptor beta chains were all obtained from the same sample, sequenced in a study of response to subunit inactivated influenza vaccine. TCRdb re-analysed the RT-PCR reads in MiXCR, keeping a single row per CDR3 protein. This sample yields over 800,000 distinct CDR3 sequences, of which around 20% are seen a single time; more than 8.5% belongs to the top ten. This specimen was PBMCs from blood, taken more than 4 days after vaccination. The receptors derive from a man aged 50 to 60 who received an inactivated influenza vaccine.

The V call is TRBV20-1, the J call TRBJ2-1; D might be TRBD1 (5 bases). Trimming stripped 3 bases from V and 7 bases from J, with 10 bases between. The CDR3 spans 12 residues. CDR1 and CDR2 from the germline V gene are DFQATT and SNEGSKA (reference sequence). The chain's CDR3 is CSARGRFNEQFF. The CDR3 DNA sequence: TGCAGTGCTAGGGGGCGGTTTAATGAGCAGTTCTTC.

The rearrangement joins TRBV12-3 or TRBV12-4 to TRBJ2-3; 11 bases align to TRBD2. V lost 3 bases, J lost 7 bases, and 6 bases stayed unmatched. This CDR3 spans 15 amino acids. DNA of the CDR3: TGTGCCAGCAGTTTCTTAGCGGGGGGGCCAAATACGCAGTATTTT. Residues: CASSFLAGGPNTQYF.

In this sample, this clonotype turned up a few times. The CDR3 reads CASSPDRGRTEAFF. The DNA of the CDR3 is TGTGCCAGCTCACCAGACAGGGGGAGGACTGAAGCTTTCTTT. V is TRBV18 and J is TRBJ1-1; 9 bases are shared with TRBD1. Germline V gene sequence: CDR1 KGHSH, CDR2 LQKENI. CDR3 length: 14 residues. Trimming at V came to 2 bases and at J to 5 bases, leaving 3 bases not matched to a gene.

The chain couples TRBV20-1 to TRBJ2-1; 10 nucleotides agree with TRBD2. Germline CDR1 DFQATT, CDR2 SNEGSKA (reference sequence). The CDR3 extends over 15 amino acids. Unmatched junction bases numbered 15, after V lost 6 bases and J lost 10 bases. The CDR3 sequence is CSALQSSGRAREQFF. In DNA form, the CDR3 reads TGCAGTGCCCTTCAGTCCAGCGGGAGGGCCCGGGAGCAGTTCTTC.

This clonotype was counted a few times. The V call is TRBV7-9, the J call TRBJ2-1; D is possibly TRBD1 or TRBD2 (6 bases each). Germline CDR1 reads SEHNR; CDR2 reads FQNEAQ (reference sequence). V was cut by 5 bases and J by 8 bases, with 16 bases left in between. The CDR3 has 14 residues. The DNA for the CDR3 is TGTGCCAGCAGCCTACTGGGGGGCAGGGATGAGCAGTTCTTC. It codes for CASSLLGGRDEQFF.

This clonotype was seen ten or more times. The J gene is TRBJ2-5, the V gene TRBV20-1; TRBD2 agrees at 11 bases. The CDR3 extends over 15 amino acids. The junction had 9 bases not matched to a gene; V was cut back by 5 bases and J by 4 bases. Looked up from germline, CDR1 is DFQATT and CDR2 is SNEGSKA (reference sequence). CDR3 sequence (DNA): TGCAGTGCTCCTGATAGCGGGGGGGCCATAGAGACCCAGTACTTC. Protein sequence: CSAPDSGGAIETQYF.

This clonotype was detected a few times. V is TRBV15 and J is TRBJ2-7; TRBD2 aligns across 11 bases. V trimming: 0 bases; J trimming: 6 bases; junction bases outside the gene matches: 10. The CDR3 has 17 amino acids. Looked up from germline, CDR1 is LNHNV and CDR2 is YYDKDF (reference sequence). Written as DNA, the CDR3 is TGTGCCACCAGCAGAGACCCTGGGACTAGCGGTAGGGGCGAGCAGTACTTC. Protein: CATSRDPGTSGRGEQYF.

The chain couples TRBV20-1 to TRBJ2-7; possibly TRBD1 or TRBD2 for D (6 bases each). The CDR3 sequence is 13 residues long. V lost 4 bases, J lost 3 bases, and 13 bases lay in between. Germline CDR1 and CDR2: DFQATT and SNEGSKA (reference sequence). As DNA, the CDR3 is TGCAGTGCTACAGGGGCGGGGAACTACGAGCAGTACTTC. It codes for CSATGAGNYEQYF.

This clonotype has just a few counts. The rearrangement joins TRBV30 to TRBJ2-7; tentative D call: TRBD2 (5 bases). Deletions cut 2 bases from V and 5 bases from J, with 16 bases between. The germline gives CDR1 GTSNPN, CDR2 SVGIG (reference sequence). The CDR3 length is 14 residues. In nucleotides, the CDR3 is TGTGCCTGGAGTCCACGGGATAGGCTTGACGAGCAGTACTTC. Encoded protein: CAWSPRDRLDEQYF.

This CDR3 is CASSLLAGGPGYEQFF. CDR3 nucleotides: TGTGCCAGCAGCTTATTAGCGGGAGGGCCGGGTTATGAGCAGTTCTTC. This rearrangement joins TRBV11-2 to TRBJ2-1; 11 nucleotides align to TRBD2. Germline CDR1 and CDR2: SGHAT and FQNNGV. J gave up 8 bases and V 2 bases, and 8 bases lay outside the gene matches. The CDR3 contains 16 residues.

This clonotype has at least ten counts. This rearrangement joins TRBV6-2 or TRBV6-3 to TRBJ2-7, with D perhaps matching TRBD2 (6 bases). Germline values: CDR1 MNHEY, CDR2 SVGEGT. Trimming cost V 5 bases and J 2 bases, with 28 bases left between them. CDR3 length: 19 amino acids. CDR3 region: CASSKLVRGSRREAYEQYF. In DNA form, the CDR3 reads TGTGCCAGCAGTAAATTAGTCCGTGGCTCTCGAAGGGAGGCCTACGAGCAGTACTTC.

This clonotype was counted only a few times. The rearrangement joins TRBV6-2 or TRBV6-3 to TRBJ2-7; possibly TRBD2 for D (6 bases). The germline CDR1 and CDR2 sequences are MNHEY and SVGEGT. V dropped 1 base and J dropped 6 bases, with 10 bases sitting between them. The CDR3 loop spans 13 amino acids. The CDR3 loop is CASSYLGGTEQYF. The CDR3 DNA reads TGTGCCAGCAGTTACTTGGGCGGGACCGAGCAGTACTTC.

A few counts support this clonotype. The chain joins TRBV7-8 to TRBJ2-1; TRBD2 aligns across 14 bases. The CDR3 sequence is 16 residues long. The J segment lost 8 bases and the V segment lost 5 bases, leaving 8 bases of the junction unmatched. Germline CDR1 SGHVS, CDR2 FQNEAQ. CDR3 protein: CASSPVPGLAGDEQFF. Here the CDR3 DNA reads TGTGCCAGCAGCCCAGTACCGGGACTAGCGGGAGATGAGCAGTTCTTC.

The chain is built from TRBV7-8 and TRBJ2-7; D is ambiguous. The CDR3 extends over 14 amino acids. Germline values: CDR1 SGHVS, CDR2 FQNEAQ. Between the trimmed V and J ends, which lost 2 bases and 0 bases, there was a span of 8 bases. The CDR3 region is CASSLHRYSYEQYF. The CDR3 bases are TGTGCCAGCAGCTTACACCGATACTCCTACGAGCAGTACTTC.

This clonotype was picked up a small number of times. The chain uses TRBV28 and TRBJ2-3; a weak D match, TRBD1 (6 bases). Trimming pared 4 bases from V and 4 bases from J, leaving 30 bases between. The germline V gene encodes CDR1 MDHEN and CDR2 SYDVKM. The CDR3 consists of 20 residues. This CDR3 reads CASSSDYPTPLDSFSDTQYF. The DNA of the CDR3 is TGTGCCAGCAGTTCCGATTACCCCACCCCTCTGGACAGTTTCTCAGATACGCAGTATTTT.